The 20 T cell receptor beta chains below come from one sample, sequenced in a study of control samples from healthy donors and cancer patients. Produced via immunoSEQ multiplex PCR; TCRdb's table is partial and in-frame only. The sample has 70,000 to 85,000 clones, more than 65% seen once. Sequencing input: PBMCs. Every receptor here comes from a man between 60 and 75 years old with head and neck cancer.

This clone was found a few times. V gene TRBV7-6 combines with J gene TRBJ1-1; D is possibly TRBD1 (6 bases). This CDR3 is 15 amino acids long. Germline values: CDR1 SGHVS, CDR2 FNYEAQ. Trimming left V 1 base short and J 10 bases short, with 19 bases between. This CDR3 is CASSLDEGGASGAFF. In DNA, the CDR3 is TGTGCCAGCAGCTTAGACGAGGGGGGCGCCTCGGGAGCTTTCTTT.

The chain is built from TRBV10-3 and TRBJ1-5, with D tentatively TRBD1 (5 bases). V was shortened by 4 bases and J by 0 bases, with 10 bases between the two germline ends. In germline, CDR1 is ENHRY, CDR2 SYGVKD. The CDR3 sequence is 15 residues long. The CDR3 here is CAISADRYSNQPQHF. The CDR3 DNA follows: TGTGCCATCAGTGCCGACAGATATAGCAATCAGCCCCAGCATTTT.

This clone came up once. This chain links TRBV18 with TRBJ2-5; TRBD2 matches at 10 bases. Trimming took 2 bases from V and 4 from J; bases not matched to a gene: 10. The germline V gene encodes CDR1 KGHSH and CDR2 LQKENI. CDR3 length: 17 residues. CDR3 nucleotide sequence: TGTGCCAGCTCACCAACTCTTCGGCTAGCGGGAGTAGAGACCCAGTACTTC. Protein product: CASSPTLRLAGVETQYF.

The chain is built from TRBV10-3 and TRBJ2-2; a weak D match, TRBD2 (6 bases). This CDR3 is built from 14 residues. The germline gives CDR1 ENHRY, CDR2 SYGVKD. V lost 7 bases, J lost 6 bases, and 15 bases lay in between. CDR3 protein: CAIKTVGGSGELFF. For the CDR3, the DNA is TGTGCCATCAAAACGGTTGGGGGGTCCGGGGAGCTGTTTTTT.

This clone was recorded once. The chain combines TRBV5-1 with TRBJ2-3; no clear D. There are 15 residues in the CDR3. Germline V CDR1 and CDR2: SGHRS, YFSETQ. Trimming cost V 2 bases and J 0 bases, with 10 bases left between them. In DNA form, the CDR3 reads TGCGCCAGCAGCTTCAGATTATCTAGCACAGATACGCAGTATTTT. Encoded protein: CASSFRLSSTDTQYF.

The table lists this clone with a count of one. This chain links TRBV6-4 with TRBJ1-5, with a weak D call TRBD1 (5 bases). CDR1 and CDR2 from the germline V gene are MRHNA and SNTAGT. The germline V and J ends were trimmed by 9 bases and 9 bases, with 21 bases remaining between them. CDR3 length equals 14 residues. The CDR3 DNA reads TGTGCCAGGGAATTAGGGGACCTCCATCGGCCCCAGCATTTT. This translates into CARELGDLHRPQHF.

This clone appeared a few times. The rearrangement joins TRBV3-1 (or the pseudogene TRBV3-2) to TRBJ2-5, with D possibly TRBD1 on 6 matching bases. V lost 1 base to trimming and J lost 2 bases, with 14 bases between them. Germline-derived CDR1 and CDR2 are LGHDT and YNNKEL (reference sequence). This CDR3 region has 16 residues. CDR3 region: CASSQGQGKLQETQYF. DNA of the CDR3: TGTGCCAGCAGCCAAGGGCAGGGGAAATTACAAGAGACCCAGTACTTC.

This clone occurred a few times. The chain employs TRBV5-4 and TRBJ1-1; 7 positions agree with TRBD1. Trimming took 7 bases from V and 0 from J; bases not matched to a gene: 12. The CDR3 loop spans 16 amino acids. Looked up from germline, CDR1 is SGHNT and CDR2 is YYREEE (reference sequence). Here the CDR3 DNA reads TGTGCCAGCCGACCTGGGGGGACAGTGATGAACACTGAAGCTTTCTTT. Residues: CASRPGGTVMNTEAFF.

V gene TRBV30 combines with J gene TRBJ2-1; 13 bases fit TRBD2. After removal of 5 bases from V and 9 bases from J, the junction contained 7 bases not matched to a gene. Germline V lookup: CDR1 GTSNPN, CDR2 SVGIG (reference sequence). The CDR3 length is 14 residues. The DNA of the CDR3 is TGTGCCTGGCGTACTAGCGGGAGGGCCCCTGAGCAGTTCTTC. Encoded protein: CAWRTSGRAPEQFF.

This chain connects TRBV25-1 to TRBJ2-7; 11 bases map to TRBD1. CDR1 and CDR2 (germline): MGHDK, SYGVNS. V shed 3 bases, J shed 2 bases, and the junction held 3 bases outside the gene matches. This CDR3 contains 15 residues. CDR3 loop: CASSEGDRGAYEQYF. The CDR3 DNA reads TGTGCCAGCAGTGAGGGGGACAGGGGGGCCTACGAGCAGTACTTC.

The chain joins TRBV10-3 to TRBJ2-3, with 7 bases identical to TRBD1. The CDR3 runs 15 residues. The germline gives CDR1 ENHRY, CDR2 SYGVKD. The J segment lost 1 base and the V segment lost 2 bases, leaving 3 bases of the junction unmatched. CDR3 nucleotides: TGTGCCATCAGTGAGACAACAGGGGGCACAGATACGCAGTATTTT. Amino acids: CAISETTGGTDTQYF.

DNA for the CDR3: TGCGCCAGCAGCTTGGTGTATTACAATTCACCCCTCCACTTT. Its translation: CASSLVYYNSPLHF. The chain links TRBV5-1 to TRBJ1-6; D is unresolved. The germline gives CDR1 SGHRS, CDR2 YFSETQ. V was pared by 0 bases and J by 7 bases, with 8 bases between. This CDR3 has 14 amino acids.

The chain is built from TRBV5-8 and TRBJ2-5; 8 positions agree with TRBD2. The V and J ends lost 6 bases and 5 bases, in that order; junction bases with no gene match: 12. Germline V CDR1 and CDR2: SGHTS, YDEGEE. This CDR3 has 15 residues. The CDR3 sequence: CASTPVGGLGETQYF. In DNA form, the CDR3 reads TGTGCCAGCACCCCCGTTGGGGGACTAGGGGAGACCCAGTACTTC.

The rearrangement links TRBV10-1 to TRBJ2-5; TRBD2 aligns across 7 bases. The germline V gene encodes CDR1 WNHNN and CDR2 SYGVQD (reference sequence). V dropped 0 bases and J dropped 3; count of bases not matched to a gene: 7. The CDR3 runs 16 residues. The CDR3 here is CASSESRAGAEETQYF. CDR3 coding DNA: TGCGCCAGCAGTGAGTCGCGGGCGGGAGCCGAAGAGACCCAGTACTTC.

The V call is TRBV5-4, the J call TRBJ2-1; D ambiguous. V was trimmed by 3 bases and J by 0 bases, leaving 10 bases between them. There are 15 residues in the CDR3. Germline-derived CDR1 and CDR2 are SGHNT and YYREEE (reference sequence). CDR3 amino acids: CASSSDLLSYNEQFF. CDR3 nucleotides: TGTGCCAGCAGCTCCGACCTACTCTCCTACAATGAGCAGTTCTTC.

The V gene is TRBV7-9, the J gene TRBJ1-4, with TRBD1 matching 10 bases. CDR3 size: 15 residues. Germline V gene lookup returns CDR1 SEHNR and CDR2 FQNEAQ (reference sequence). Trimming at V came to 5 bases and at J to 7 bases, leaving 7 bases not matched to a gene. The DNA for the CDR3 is TGTGCCAGCAGCGGCGGGACAGGGGAGTTTGAAAAACTGTTTTTT. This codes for CASSGGTGEFEKLFF.

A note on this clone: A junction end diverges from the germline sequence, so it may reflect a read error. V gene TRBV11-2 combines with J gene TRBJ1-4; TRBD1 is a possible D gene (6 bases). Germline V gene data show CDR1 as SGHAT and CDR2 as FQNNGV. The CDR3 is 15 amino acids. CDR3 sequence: CATSLTGGPNEKLFF. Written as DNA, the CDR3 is TGTGCCACCAGCCTTACTGGGGGGCCTAATGAAAAACTGTTTTTT. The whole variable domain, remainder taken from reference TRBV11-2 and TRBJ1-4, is EAGVAQSPRYKIIEKRQSVAFWCNPISGHATLYWYQQILGQGPKLLIQFQNNGVVDDSQLPKDRFSAERLKGVDSTLKIQPAKLEDSAVYLCATSLTGGPNEKLFFGSGTQLSVL.

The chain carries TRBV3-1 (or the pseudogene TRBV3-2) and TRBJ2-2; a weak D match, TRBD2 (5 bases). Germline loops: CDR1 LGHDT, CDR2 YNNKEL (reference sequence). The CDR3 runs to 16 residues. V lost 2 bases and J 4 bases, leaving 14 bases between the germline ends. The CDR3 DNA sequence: TGTGCCAGCAGCCAACGTGGGAGTTATCGCACCGGGGAGCTGTTTTTT. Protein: CASSQRGSYRTGELFF.

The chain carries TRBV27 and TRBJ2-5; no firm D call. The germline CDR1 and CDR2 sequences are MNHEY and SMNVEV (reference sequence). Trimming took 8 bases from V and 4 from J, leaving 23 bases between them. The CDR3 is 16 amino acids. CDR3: CASGSTGALLGETQYF. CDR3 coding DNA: TGTGCCAGCGGATCAACGGGCGCACTTTTAGGAGAGACCCAGTACTTC.

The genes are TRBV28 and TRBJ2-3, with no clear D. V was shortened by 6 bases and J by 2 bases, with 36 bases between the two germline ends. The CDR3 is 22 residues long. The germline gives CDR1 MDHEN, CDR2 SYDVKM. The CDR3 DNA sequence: TGTGCCAGCAGCCAAGGCCCCAGTCTAAGACTCTCCTCCGCGCCAAACACAGATACGCAGTATTTT. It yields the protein CASSQGPSLRLSSAPNTDTQYF.